A selection of T cell receptor beta chains follows, all from one sample in a study of T cell responses to AZD1222 COVID-19 vaccine. Using immunoSEQ multiplex PCR, the repertoire was profiled, and TCRdb retains in-frame clones only, with some absent. The profile covers 120,000 to 150,000 clones, with about nine tenths appearing a single time and approximately 3% taken by the ten largest. The sequences come from peripheral blood, collected on day 0 of MenACWY control vaccination. The receptors were gathered from an adult in good health. Both conserved end residues are part of each CDR3. D genes are given only for firm matches. Expanded clones are given a class, and other clones once, few, many or no size at all.

V gene	D gene	J gene	clone size	CDR3 length	CDR3 DNA	CDR3 protein
TRBV27	NA	TRBJ1-2	NA	14	TGTGCCAGCAGTTCCCGGACAGAAAACTATGGCTACACCTTC	CASSSRTENYGYTF
TRBV5-5	TRBD2	TRBJ2-3	NA	15	TGTGCCAGCAGCTGGACTAGCGGGATCACAGATACGCAGTATTTT	CASSWTSGITDTQYF
TRBV4-1	TRBD1	TRBJ1-5	NA	19	TGCGCCAGCAGCCAAGGAGGCAGGGGGCCCTCTTATAGCAATCAGCCCCAGCATTTT	CASSQGGRGPSYSNQPQHF
TRBV14	TRBD1	TRBJ1-2	NA	13	TGTGCCAGCAGCCAAGGACAGGGCCGGGGCTACACCTTC	CASSQGQGRGYTF
TRBV3-1/TRBV3-2	NA	TRBJ1-2	NA	12	TGTGCCAGCAGCCTCGCGGGCTATGGCTACACCTTC	CASSLAGYGYTF
TRBV4-1	NA	TRBJ2-3	NA	12	TGCGCCAGCAGCCAAGTAGCAGATACGCAGTATTTT	CASSQVADTQYF
TRBV24-1	NA	TRBJ2-7	NA	14	TGTGCCACATTGGTCAGCGAACTAGACTACGAGCAGTACTTC	CATLVSELDYEQYF
TRBV10-1	NA	TRBJ1-3	NA	15	TGCGCCAGCAGTGATGGCCTACTGACTGGAAACACCATATATTTT	CASSDGLLTGNTIYF
TRBV30	NA	TRBJ1-1	NA	13	TGTGCCTGGAGTGTACAAAGGGAGACTGAAGCTTTCTTT	CAWSVQRETEAFF
TRBV7-3	NA	TRBJ2-7	NA	13	TGTGCCAGCAGCTCAGTACCCACAGCCGAGCAGTACTTC	CASSSVPTAEQYF
TRBV29-1	NA	TRBJ1-1	NA	13	TGCAGCGTTGTTCAGGGTAGGAGCACTGAAGCTTTCTTT	CSVVQGRSTEAFF
TRBV19	NA	TRBJ1-6	NA	13	TGTGCCAGTATGGACAGCTCAAAGTCACCCCTCCACTTT	CASMDSSKSPLHF
TRBV7-2	NA	TRBJ2-7	NA	14	TGTGCCAGCAGCGCAGTGACTAGTCTCAGCGAGCAGTACTTC	CASSAVTSLSEQYF
TRBV19	NA	TRBJ1-5	NA	16	TGTGCCAGTATAAAGGGGTGGGGTGGAAGCAATCAGCCCCAGCATTTT	CASIKGWGGSNQPQHF
TRBV5-1	NA	TRBJ2-7	NA	13	TGCGCCAGCAGCTGGGGGACTTCGTACGAGCAGTACTTC	CASSWGTSYEQYF
TRBV13	NA	TRBJ2-6	NA	15	TGTGCCAGCAGGGGGGGCAACTCTGGGGCCAACGTCCTGACTTTC	CASRGGNSGANVLTF
TRBV3-1/TRBV3-2	TRBD1	TRBJ1-1	NA	14	TGTGCCAGCAGCCAAGGGACAGGGATCACTGAAGCTTTCTTT	CASSQGTGITEAFF
TRBV7-8	NA	TRBJ2-1	NA	11	TGTGCCAGCAGCCAAGACACCGAGCAGTTCTTC	CASSQDTEQFF
TRBV5-5	NA	TRBJ2-1	NA	11	TGTGCCAGCAGCTTGGGTACTGAGCAGTTCTTC	CASSLGTEQFF
TRBV5-4	NA	TRBJ2-2	NA	15	TGTGCCAGCGCGGTGGGGGGATCGAACACCGGGGAGCTGTTTTTT	CASAVGGSNTGELFF
TRBV5-1	NA	TRBJ1-5	NA	14	TGCGCCAGCAGCCCGGACAGTAGCAATCAGCCCCAGCATTTT	CASSPDSSNQPQHF
TRBV9	TRBD1	TRBJ2-2	NA	14	TGTGCCAGCAGCGGACAGGGGGCCCCCGGGGAGCTGTTTTTT	CASSGQGAPGELFF
TRBV29-1	NA	TRBJ2-5	once	13	TGCAGCGTGCCCAACCCGGGTTACGAGACCCAGTACTTC	CSVPNPGYETQYF
TRBV7-8	NA	TRBJ1-6	NA	19	TGTGCCAGCAGTCGACGAAGCAACCGAGGCAGCTCCTATAATTCACCCCTCCACTTT	CASSRRSNRGSSYNSPLHF
TRBV10-3	NA	TRBJ2-3	NA	15	TGTGCCATCAGTGAAGGTCATCCTAGCACAGATACGCAGTATTTT	CAISEGHPSTDTQYF
TRBV10-3	NA	TRBJ1-4	NA	15	TGTGCCATCAGTGAGTCGACGCTCCCCAATGAAAAACTGTTTTTT	CAISESTLPNEKLFF
TRBV6-5	NA	TRBJ2-1	NA	14	TGTGCCAGCAGTTTGGTCGTATCCTACAATGAGCAGTTCTTC	CASSLVVSYNEQFF
TRBV28	NA	TRBJ2-6	NA	15	TGTGCCAGTCCCCCAGGGGCAGCTGGGGCCAACGTCCTGACTTTC	CASPPGAAGANVLTF
TRBV5-4	NA	TRBJ2-7	NA	13	TGTGCCAGCAGCTTACCGGGAATCGGGGAGCAGTACTTC	CASSLPGIGEQYF
TRBV7-8	TRBD2	TRBJ2-7	NA	16	TGTGCCAGCAGCTTAGCGCACGCGGGAGGGGCCTACGAGCAGTACTTC	CASSLAHAGGAYEQYF
TRBV7-2	NA	TRBJ1-2	NA	15	TGTGCCAGCAGCTTAGCCAAAGGTTCAGGGAGAGGCTACACCTTC	CASSLAKGSGRGYTF
TRBV7-6	NA	TRBJ2-7	NA	13	TGTGCCAGCAGCTTAGAATTGTGGAGAGAGCAGTACTTC	CASSLELWREQYF
TRBV20-1	NA	TRBJ1-4	NA	13	TGCAGTGCTAGTAGGACAGTAAATGAAAAACTGTTTTTT	CSASRTVNEKLFF
TRBV7-2	NA	TRBJ2-7	NA	13	TGTGCCAGCAGCTTAGAGAAGGCTGGCGAGCAGTACTTC	CASSLEKAGEQYF
TRBV28	NA	TRBJ1-2	NA	12	TGTGCCAGCAGTTCAGGTTTCTATGGCTACACCTTC	CASSSGFYGYTF